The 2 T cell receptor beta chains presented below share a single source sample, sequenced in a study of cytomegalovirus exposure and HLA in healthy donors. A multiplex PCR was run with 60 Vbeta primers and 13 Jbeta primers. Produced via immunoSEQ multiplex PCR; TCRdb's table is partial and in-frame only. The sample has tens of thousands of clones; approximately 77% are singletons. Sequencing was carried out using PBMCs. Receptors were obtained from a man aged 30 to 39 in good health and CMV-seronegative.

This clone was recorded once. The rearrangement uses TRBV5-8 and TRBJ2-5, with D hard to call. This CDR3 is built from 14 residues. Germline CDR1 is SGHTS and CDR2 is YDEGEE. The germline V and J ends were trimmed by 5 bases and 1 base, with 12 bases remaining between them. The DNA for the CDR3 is TGTGCCAGCAGTCCCTCAAACAGCCAAGAGACCCAGTACTTC. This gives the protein CASSPSNSQETQYF.

CDR3 bases: TGCGCCAGCAGTGTCGGGCAGGGAAATTCACCCCTCCACTTT. This sequence encodes CASSVGQGNSPLHF. The chain employs TRBV10-1 and TRBJ1-6, with a weak D call TRBD1 (5 bases). Germline lookup yields CDR1 WNHNN and CDR2 SYGVQD (reference sequence). V lost 4 bases, J lost 7 bases, and 11 bases lay in between. The CDR3 is 14 residues long.